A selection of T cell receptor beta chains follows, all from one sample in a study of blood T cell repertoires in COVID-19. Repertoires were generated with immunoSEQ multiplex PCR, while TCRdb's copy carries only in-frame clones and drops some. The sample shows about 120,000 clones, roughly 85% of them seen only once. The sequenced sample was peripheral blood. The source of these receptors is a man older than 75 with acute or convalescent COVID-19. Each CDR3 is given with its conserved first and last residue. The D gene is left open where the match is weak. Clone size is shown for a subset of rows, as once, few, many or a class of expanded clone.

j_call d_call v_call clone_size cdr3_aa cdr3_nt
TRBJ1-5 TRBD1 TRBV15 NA CATSRGQGNQPQHF TGTGCCACCAGCAGAGGACAGGGGAATCAGCCCCAGCATTTT
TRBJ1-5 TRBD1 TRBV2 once CASRMTGGSNQPQHF TGTGCCAGCAGAATGACAGGGGGCAGCAATCAGCCCCAGCATTTT
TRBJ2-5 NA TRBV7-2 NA CASAVRGRGQETQYF TGTGCCAGCGCTGTAAGAGGTCGCGGTCAAGAGACCCAGTACTTC
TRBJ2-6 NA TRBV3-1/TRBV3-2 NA CASSRSLGGGSGANVLTF TGTGCCAGCAGCCGATCTTTAGGGGGGGGATCTGGGGCCAACGTCCTGACTTTC
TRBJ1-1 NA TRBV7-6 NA CASSPFTGNTEAFF TGTGCCAGCAGCCCGTTCACAGGGAACACTGAAGCTTTCTTT
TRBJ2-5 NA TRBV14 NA CASSQEQRGGTQETQYF TGTGCCAGCAGCCAAGAGCAAAGGGGTGGTACGCAAGAGACCCAGTACTTC
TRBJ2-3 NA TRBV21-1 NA CASSRSQSTDTQYF TGTGCCAGCAGCAGATCTCAGAGCACAGATACGCAGTATTTT
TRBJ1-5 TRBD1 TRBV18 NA CASSPGAGGLNQPQHF TGTGCCAGCTCACCTGGCGCAGGGGGCCTTAATCAGCCCCAGCATTTT
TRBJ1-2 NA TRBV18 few CASSPETVLGGYTF TGTGCCAGCTCACCAGAGACAGTCCTTGGTGGCTACACCTTC
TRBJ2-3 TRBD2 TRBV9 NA CASSVLAGGNLYTDTQYF TGTGCCAGCAGCGTCCTAGCGGGGGGCAACTTATACACAGATACGCAGTATTTT
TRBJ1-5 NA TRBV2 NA CASSQTGHDNQPQHF TGTGCCAGCAGTCAAACAGGGCATGACAATCAGCCCCAGCATTTT
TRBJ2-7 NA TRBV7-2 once CASSSIIGSYEQYF TGTGCCAGCAGCTCCATAATCGGTTCCTACGAGCAGTACTTC
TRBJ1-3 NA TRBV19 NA CASSDRGKTGNTIYF TGTGCCAGTTCGGACCGAGGGAAGACTGGAAACACCATATATTTT
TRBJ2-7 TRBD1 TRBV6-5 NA CASTRDSYEQYF TGTGCCAGCACCCGGGACAGCTACGAGCAGTACTTC
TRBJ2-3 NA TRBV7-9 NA CASSLTPGTQYF TGTGCCAGCAGCTTAACCCCCGGTACGCAGTATTTT
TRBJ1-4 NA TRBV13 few CASSRRLETGEKLFF TGTGCCAGCAGCCGCCGACTCGAAACGGGTGAAAAACTGTTTTTT
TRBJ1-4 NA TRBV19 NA CASDSGQKRMEKLFF TGTGCCAGTGACTCAGGGCAGAAAAGGATGGAAAAACTGTTTTTT
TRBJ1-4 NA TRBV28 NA CASSFGYRGEKLFF TGTGCCAGCAGTTTCGGCTATCGGGGGGAAAAACTGTTTTTT